This T cell receptor (beta chain) is drawn from a study of naive and memory T cell subsets. Study-wide results and limits: Naive repertoires, especially CD8, held a few larger clonotypes, possibly memory cells re-expressing CD45RA. In CD4 and CD8 cells, diversity dropped from naive through EMRA.

The CDR3 has 17 residues. Germline CDR1 reads LGHNA; CDR2 reads YSLEER. V shed 0 bases and J shed 4 bases, with 18 bases lying between them. Turning to this clonotype: Its antigen is unidentified.

Two oligonucleotides, mixed equimolar, formed the beta constant-region primer covering TRBC1 and TRBC2. Ligated cDNA was amplified by four rounds of PCR with nested alpha and beta constant-region primers and SP2. An oligonucleotide with the SP2 primer and a 12-nucleotide UMI was ligated to the cDNA 3' end. TCRdb analysed the UMI-ligation and nested PCR reads with MiXCR anew, one entry per CDR3 protein. The profile covers around 93,000 distinct CDR3 sequences, with roughly 12% appearing a single time and approximately 0.14% taken by the ten largest. The chain couples TRBV4-3 to TRBJ1-1; possible D gene TRBD1, 5 bases. The sequencing sample was made of naive CD4+ T cells from blood. The receptor's source is a human donor in good health. The CDR3 is CASSQDVPSGAPTEAFF. The CDR3 DNA reads TGCGCCAGCAGCCAAGACGTGCCAAGCGGGGCGCCCACTGAAGCTTTCTTT.